These T cell receptor beta chains were read from a single sample in a study of post-analysis software for immune sequencing data. Each CDR3 protein gets one entry after TCRdb re-called the PCR reads with MiXCR. Of 430,000 or so distinct CDR3 sequences in the sample, approximately 39% were seen once. Material: blood. Receptors were obtained from a girl between 2 and 10 years old with multiple sclerosis. Each CDR3 is given without its conserved first and last residue. The size entry is marked missing in some rows and otherwise reads once, few, many or a size class.

NA | TRBV19 | ASSIDKVMNTEAF
few | TRBV15 | ATSRGTGSGANVLT
NA | TRBV5-1 | ASSLTGRRGGGEQF
many | TRBV20-1 | SAQGGLAYGYT
NA | TRBV30 | AWSRDRYGYT
NA | TRBV12-3/TRBV12-4 | ASNLLSEGTSNQPQH
NA | TRBV12-3/TRBV12-4 | AWTPFPRSGGAGGELF
NA | TRBV28 | ASSLWGRPSNQPQH
few | TRBV28 | ASSRATDTQY
NA | TRBV6-5 | ASSPTSLEQY
many | TRBV11-2 | ASSLDLGRENIQY
NA | TRBV7-2 | ASSHRPAPSSYNEQF
once | TRBV7-2 | ASSSGLANTQY
NA | TRBV13 | ASSLGQRGDANTEAF
few | TRBV6-5 | ASSPRFRVEQETQY
NA | TRBV5-1 | ASSFALAGAPGETQY
few | TRBV7-3 | ASSFEGAGSHNEQF
few | TRBV12-3/TRBV12-4 | ASSSQQYYEQY
NA | TRBV7-9 | ASGWDSMNTQY
NA | TRBV11-1 | ASSSPDQGAWDYGYT
few | TRBV5-1 | ASSLVGSGRDTQY
NA | TRBV10-3 | AISDGSNYGYT
NA | TRBV28 | ASSSPGGSALTDTQY
NA | TRBV20-1 | SATLSLGRLTSGGYT
NA | TRBV20-1 | SAVLPGTASNQPQH
few | TRBV20-1 | SASGSATNEKLF
once | TRBV20-1 | SARSRTANNEQF
NA | TRBV3-1 | ASSQDLAWREEIYNEQF
few | TRBV12-3/TRBV12-4 | ASRPAGQIGEQY
NA | TRBV6-6 | ASSYQQTGGRAYEQY
many | TRBV15 | ATNQGGRASYNEQF
few | TRBV6-6 | ASNRAQKNTEAF
NA | TRBV20-1 | SVKGPNNQPQH
few | TRBV3-1 | ASSQVKEQF
NA | TRBV7-8 | ASSSPRGLTDTQY
few | TRBV29-1 | SVLPGQLYQETQY